The clone carrying this TCR beta chain was seen at least ten times. Antigen: not known. This specimen comes from a study of neurological immune-mediated disorders. Study conclusions and caveats: Expansion of TCR clones was greatest in HTLV-1-associated myelopathy and smallest in multiple sclerosis, where it fell below that of healthy controls.

The CDR3 spans 14 residues. The germline CDR1 and CDR2 sequences are SNHLY and FYNNEI. The V and J ends lost 1 base and 5 bases respectively, with 11 bases between them. The cDNA was synthesized by means of template-switch 5'RACE, which was carried out with 10-nucleotide random UMIs. TCRdb used MiXCR to reprocess the 5' RACE reads, holding one entry per CDR3 protein. The table records about 36,000 distinct CDR3 sequences, about 9.4% of them present only once. Stored at -80 C, 2 million PBMCs were the source of the unsorted libraries. The sample comprised PBMCs. The chain carries TRBV2 and TRBJ1-2; D call uncertain. The clonotype originates from a woman in her 30s with HTLV-1-associated myelopathy (HAM/TSP). CDR3 loop: CASSEVGSEYGYTF. Written as DNA, the CDR3 is TGTGCCAGCAGTGAAGTCGGCAGCGAGTATGGCTACACCTTC.